Each of the 7 T cell receptor beta chains below was sequenced from the same sample in a study of blood T cell repertoires in COVID-19. This table comes from immunoSEQ multiplex PCR, and its TCRdb copy is limited to in-frame clones, with some not included. The sample holds about 480,000 clones; around nine tenths are singletons and the top ten take 1.5% to 2%. Input material: PBMCs or T cells enriched from blood (not recorded which). The receptors were sampled from a middle-aged woman who had recovered from COVID-19.

The V gene is TRBV11-3, the J gene TRBJ2-7; TRBD1 matches 7 bases. Unmatched junction bases numbered 1, after V lost 5 bases and J lost 0 bases. The length of the CDR3 is 13 residues. Germline CDR1 is SGHNT and CDR2 is YENEEA. The CDR3 is CASSRDSSYEQYF. CDR3 nucleotides: TGTGCCAGCAGCAGGGACAGCTCCTACGAGCAGTACTTC.

V is TRBV13 and J is TRBJ2-7; 7 bases are shared with TRBD2. The V gene's germline CDR1 is PRHDT and CDR2 FYEKMQ (reference sequence). The CDR3 spans 15 residues. V was pared by 6 bases and J by 1 base, with 9 bases of the junction left unmatched. CDR3 sequence (DNA): TGTGCCAGCAGGCGGGTACTAGCGAATTCCTACGAGCAGTACTTC. As protein: CASRRVLANSYEQYF.

Only a few counts were recorded for this clone. The gene calls are TRBV15 and TRBJ1-6, with 7 bases that match TRBD1. The CDR3 has 18 amino acids. Germline V gives CDR1 LNHNV, CDR2 YYDKDF (reference sequence). The V and J ends lost 0 bases and 0 bases, in that order; junction bases with no gene match: 5. CDR3 sequence: CATSRDSYRGSYNSPLHF. The CDR3 nucleotides are TGTGCCACCAGCAGAGATTCTTACAGGGGCTCCTATAATTCACCCCTCCACTTT.

The chain carries TRBV4-3 and TRBJ1-4; 10 nucleotides agree with TRBD1. V was clipped by 3 bases and J by 6 bases; unmatched bases: 4. CDR3 size: 15 residues. Germline V gene sequence: CDR1 LGHNA, CDR2 YSLEER. The CDR3: CASSHDRGRDEKLFF. The CDR3 DNA reads as TGCGCCAGCAGCCACGACAGGGGGCGCGATGAAAAACTGTTTTTT.

This chain uses TRBV7-8 with TRBJ2-7; D gene uncertain. This CDR3 comprises 13 residues. Trimming shortened V by 1 base and J by 3 bases, and 7 bases separated the two germline ends. Germline V gives CDR1 SGHVS, CDR2 FQNEAQ. The CDR3 sequence: CASSLEPGYEQYF. The CDR3, as DNA: TGTGCCAGCAGCTTAGAGCCCGGCTACGAGCAGTACTTC.

The chain is built from TRBV27 and TRBJ2-1; 7 nucleotides align to TRBD2. This CDR3 comprises 17 residues. Germline V gene sequence: CDR1 MNHEY, CDR2 SMNVEV (reference sequence). J lost 5 bases, V lost 1 base, and 11 bases had no gene match. CDR3 in amino acids: CASSLFIAAAGDNEQFF. For the CDR3, the DNA is TGTGCCAGCAGTTTATTTATCGCCGCGGCGGGAGACAATGAGCAGTTCTTC.

The chain has TRBV3-1 (or the pseudogene TRBV3-2) and TRBJ1-3, with a tentative D call TRBD1 (6 bases). Germline lookup yields CDR1 LGHDT and CDR2 YNNKEL (reference sequence). The CDR3 spans 14 residues. V was shortened by 4 bases and J by 7 bases, with 14 bases between the two germline ends. The CDR3 coding sequence is TGTGCCAGCAGCCCCTGGGGGCAGGGGAACACCATATATTTT. Residues: CASSPWGQGNTIYF.